These 14 T cell receptor beta chains came from one sample sequenced in a study of CD8 T cells in ankylosing spondylitis. TCRdb reprocessed the 5' RACE reads via MiXCR and lists one record per CDR3 protein. Here the sample spans around 230,000 distinct CDR3 sequences, approximately 9% being singletons. The sequenced sample consisted of blood, either unsorted or a sorted T cell fraction (not recorded which). The origin of the receptors is a male donor with ankylosing spondylitis or in good health (not recorded which).

The chain is built from TRBV7-2 and TRBJ1-1, with 7 bases lining up with TRBD1. Trimming removed 5 bases from V and 6 bases from J; junction bases left unmatched: 12. The CDR3 has 15 residues. Germline CDR1 is SGHTA and CDR2 is FQGNSA. The CDR3 region is CASSRTDRSHSEAFF. CDR3 nucleotide sequence: TGTGCCAGCAGCCGAACGGACAGGTCCCACTCTGAAGCTTTCTTT. The full variable domain, rest sourced from reference TRBV7-2 and TRBJ1-1, is GAGVSQSPSNKVTEKGKDVELRCDPISGHTALYWYRQSLGQGLEFLIYFQGNSAPDKSGLPSDRFSAERTGGSVSTLTIQRTQQEDSAVYLCASSRTDRSHSEAFFGQGTRLTVV.

This clonotype has a handful of counts. This sequence joins TRBV15 and TRBJ2-1, with 12 bases matching TRBD1. Germline V gene sequence: CDR1 LNHNV, CDR2 YYDKDF (reference sequence). Trimming cost V 0 bases and J 9 bases; bases outside gene matches: 6. This CDR3 has 16 amino acids. CDR3 coding DNA: TGTGCCACCAGCAGAGAGGCGGGACAGGGGGCTTTTGAGCAGTTCTTC. Residues: CATSREAGQGAFEQFF.

This clonotype was seen repeatedly, ten times or more. V and J are TRBV5-6 and TRBJ2-7; D ambiguous. CDR1 SGHDT and CDR2 YYEEEE come from the germline V gene. This CDR3 spans 14 amino acids. With 2 bases removed from V and 0 bases from J, the gap between germline ends came to 9 bases. CDR3 bases: TGTGCCAGCAGCTTTAAAGCTTACTCCTACGAGCAGTACTTC. It is translated as CASSFKAYSYEQYF.

The chain links TRBV29-1 to TRBJ2-1; 11 bases are a match to TRBD2. Per the germline V gene, CDR1 is SQVTM and CDR2 is ANQGSEA. The CDR3 length is 13 residues. The CDR3 bases are TGCATGATAAAGACTAGCGGGACGAATGAGCAGTTCTTC. Residues: CMIKTSGTNEQFF.

This clonotype was recorded many times. This chain links TRBV5-1 with TRBJ1-6, with D possibly TRBD1 on 5 matching bases. The V gene's germline CDR1 is SGHRS and CDR2 YFSETQ. Trimming left V 0 bases short and J 4 bases short, with 8 bases between. The CDR3 is 15 residues long. This CDR3 reads CASSLGQGYNSPLHF. CDR3 DNA sequence: TGCGCCAGCAGCTTGGGCCAGGGATATAATTCACCCCTCCACTTT.

This clonotype was counted at least ten times. This chain connects TRBV19 to TRBJ2-5; no reliable D call. The CDR3 runs to 14 residues. Germline CDR1 is LNHDA and CDR2 is SQIVND (reference sequence). V gave up 7 bases and J gave up 4 bases, with 16 bases separating them. The CDR3 DNA sequence: TGTGCCAGTACCATGGGGTCTACCGGAGAGACCCAGTACTTC. Translating it yields CASTMGSTGETQYF.

This clonotype showed up many times. The CDR3 spells CASKPRGGAFYNEQFF. The CDR3 nucleotides are TGTGCCAGCAAACCCCGGGGCGGGGCCTTCTACAATGAGCAGTTCTTC. The chain employs TRBV3-1 and TRBJ2-1, with D perhaps TRBD2 (6 bases). The V and J ends lost 7 bases and 3 bases respectively, with 19 bases between them. The CDR3 totals 16 residues. Germline V gives CDR1 LGHDT, CDR2 YNNKEL (reference sequence).

In its sample, this clonotype was seen many times. The chain is built from TRBV5-1 and TRBJ1-1, with 8 nucleotides matching TRBD1. The CDR3 runs 14 residues. The V segment lost 5 bases and the J segment 3 bases; nucleotides outside the gene matches: 6. The germline gives CDR1 SGHRS, CDR2 YFSETQ. This CDR3 reads CASSVQGEHTEAFF. The CDR3, as DNA: TGCGCCAGCAGTGTACAGGGGGAACACACTGAAGCTTTCTTT.

This chain connects TRBV7-2 to TRBJ1-2, with 9 bases aligning to TRBD1. J lost 7 bases, V lost 2 bases, and 11 bases had no gene match. CDR1 is SGHTA and CDR2 is FQGNSA in the germline V gene. The CDR3 extends over 16 amino acids. The CDR3 sequence is CASSLRPPGQGGGYTF. The CDR3 DNA reads TGTGCCAGCAGCTTACGCCCCCCGGGACAGGGAGGTGGCTACACCTTC.

This clonotype was seen repeatedly, ten times or more. V is TRBV7-2 and J is TRBJ2-3; D is ambiguous. Germline V gene lookup returns CDR1 SGHTA and CDR2 FQGNSA. V was trimmed by 0 bases and J by 10 bases, leaving 11 bases between them. This CDR3 contains 13 residues. This CDR3 is CASSLARRWAQYF. The CDR3 DNA sequence: TGTGCCAGCAGCTTAGCTAGGCGTTGGGCGCAGTATTTT.

This clonotype was counted ten times or more. The rearrangement uses TRBV11-2 and TRBJ2-1; D unclear. The germline V gene encodes CDR1 SGHAT and CDR2 FQNNGV. V lost 5 bases, J lost 0 bases, and 17 bases lay in between. The CDR3 runs 17 residues. The CDR3 coding sequence is TGTGCCAGCAGCCAAGATCTAGTCACCTCCTCCTACAATGAGCAGTTCTTC. This translates into CASSQDLVTSSYNEQFF.

There are many counts of this clonotype. This chain uses TRBV15 with TRBJ1-5; maybe TRBD1 (6 bases). This CDR3 is built from 15 residues. Trimming took off 1 base at V and 3 bases at J, with 10 bases between the two ends. Looked up from germline, CDR1 is LNHNV and CDR2 is YYDKDF (reference sequence). The CDR3 loop is CATSRAGGFNQPQHF. Written as DNA, the CDR3 is TGTGCCACCAGCAGAGCGGGGGGCTTCAATCAGCCCCAGCATTTT.

This clonotype was seen repeatedly, ten times or more. CDR3 residues: CASSYARQGVNTEAFF. CDR3 bases: TGTGCCAGCAGTTACGCCCGACAGGGAGTGAACACTGAAGCTTTCTTT. This chain links TRBV6-2 or TRBV6-3 with TRBJ1-1, with 7 bases aligning to TRBD1. Germline lookup yields CDR1 MNHEY and CDR2 SVGEGT. V gave up 2 bases and J gave up 0 bases; unmatched junction bases: 6. The CDR3 spans 16 residues.

This clonotype was seen ten or more times. V and J are TRBV15 and TRBJ2-1; no reliable D call. The CDR3 has 13 amino acids. The ends were cut back, 3 bases at V and 7 bases at J, with 10 bases in the middle. The germline V gene encodes CDR1 LNHNV and CDR2 YYDKDF (reference sequence). CDR3 protein: CATSSGWGNEQFF. CDR3 nucleotide sequence: TGTGCCACCAGCAGTGGTTGGGGAAATGAGCAGTTCTTC.